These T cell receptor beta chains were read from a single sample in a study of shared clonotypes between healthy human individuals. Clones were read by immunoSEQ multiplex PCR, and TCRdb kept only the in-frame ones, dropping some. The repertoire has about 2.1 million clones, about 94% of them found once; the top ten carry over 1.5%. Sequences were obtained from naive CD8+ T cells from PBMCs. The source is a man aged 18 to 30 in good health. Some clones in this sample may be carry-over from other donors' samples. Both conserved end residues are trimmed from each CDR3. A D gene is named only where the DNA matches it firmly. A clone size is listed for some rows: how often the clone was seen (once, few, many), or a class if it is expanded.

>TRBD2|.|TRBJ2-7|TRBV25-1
ASSPTPGRAYEQY
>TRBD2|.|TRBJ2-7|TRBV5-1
ASSLDRTSGYYEQY
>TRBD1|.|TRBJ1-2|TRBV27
ASSLLTGGNGYT
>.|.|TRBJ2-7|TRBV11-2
ASSPSMVAAGQY
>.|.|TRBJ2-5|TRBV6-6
ASSSPGILQETQY
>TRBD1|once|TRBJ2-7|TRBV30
AWNRGSSYEQY
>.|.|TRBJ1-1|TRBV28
ASSLHFTNTEAF
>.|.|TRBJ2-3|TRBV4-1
ASSQALRALGEDTQY
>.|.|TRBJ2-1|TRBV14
ASSQDQGLPYNEQF
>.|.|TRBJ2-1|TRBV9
ASSVRDYNEQF
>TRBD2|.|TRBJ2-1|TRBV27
ASSLSGRVYNEQF
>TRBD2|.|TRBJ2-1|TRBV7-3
ASSLRPAGLFGEQF
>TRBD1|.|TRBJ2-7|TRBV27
ASSPFRSGQGAYEQY
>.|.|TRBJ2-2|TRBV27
ASSLGGTGELF
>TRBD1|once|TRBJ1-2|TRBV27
ASSSRGGQGNGYT
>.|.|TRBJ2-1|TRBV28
ASNGPAYNEQF
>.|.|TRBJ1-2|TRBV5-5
ASSPGPFSGYGYT
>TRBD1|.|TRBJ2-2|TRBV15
ATIGTGVGTGELF
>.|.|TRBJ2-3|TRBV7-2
ASFLADTQY
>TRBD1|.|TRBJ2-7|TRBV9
ASSWGDRPSEQY
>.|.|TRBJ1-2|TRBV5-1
ASRDSFDYGYT
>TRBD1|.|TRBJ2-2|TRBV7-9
ASTETGISTGELF
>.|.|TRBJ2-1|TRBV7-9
ASSRFAASDHNEQF
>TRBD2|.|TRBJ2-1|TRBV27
ASSLSGGRAGNEQF
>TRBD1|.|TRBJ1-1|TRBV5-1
ASSLGQGSNTEAF
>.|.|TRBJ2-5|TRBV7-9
ASRPPIETQY
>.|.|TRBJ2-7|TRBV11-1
ASSLSMSEQY
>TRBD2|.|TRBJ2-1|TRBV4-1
ASSPPGLAGYNEQF
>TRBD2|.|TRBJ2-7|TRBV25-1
ASSLGGSPFYEQY
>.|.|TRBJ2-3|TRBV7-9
ASSHHTAAPDTQY
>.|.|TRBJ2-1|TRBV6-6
ASIQPGPGIPNEQF
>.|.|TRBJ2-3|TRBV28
ASTPEGRDHTDTQY
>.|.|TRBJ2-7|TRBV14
ASSQGLSGIYEQY
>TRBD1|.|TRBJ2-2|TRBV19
ASSPARPIQGVNTGELF
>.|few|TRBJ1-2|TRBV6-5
ASSYSRLYGYT
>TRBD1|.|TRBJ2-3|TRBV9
ASSASGQTITDTQY
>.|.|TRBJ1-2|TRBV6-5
ASSYSAGRFPYGYT
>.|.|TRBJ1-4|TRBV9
ASSHRVSTNEKLF
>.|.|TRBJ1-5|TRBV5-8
ASSVSRLGQPQH
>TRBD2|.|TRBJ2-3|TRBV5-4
ASSLAIAGAGDTQY
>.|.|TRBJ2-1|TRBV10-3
AISESAGLANEQF
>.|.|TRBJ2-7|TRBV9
ASSAPDRGAYEQY
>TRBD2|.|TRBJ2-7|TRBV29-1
SVIAGLSYEQY
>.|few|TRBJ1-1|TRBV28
ASAYSTSEAF
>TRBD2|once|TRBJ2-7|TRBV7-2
ASSLGGGSHEQY
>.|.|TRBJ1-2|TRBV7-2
ASSLRIGDYGYT
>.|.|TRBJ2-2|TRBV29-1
SVGGVATGELF
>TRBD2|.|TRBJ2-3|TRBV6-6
ASSYMLAGISDTQY
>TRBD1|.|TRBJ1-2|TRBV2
ASNLQGAYGYT
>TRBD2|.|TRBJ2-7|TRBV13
ASSLEREGRTEQY
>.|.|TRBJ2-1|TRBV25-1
ASSDPYSEGQQQF
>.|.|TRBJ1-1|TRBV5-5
ASSLASDDTEAF
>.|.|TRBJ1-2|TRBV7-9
ASSLDRTGGYT